This T cell receptor beta chain was sequenced during a study of Graves' ophthalmopathy and Graves' hyperthyroidism. In the study overall: The authors defined stable hyperthyroidism as no ophthalmopathy within 18 months of follow-up.

For this clonotype: The antigen is not known.

The sequenced template was RNA, covering the TCR beta CDR3 region. An opening RT-PCR round employed HTBI primers and preceded a second-round multiplex PCR. TCRdb redid the calling of the multiplex PCR reads with MiXCR, one entry per CDR3 protein. The profile shows 500,000 to 700,000 distinct CDR3 sequences, about 35% of them singletons. Broader study findings: Blood also contained most of the expanded thyroid clonotypes above 0.001 frequency. The model reached approximately 67% sensitivity and approximately 72% specificity for predicting ophthalmopathy progression.

Each diagnosis was determined on the basis of clinical symptoms, serum thyroxine, TRAb, thyroid ultrasound and orbital computed tomography. The CDR3 length is 13 residues. Germline-derived CDR1 and CDR2 are LNHDA and SQIVND (reference sequence). The V gene lost 0 bases and the J gene lost 10 bases, with 7 bases spanning the gap. This sequence joins TRBV19 and TRBJ1-6; D unclear. The sequencing sample was made of peripheral blood or thyroid tissue (not recorded which). This clonotype originated in an adult man with Graves' hyperthyroidism. CDR3 sequence reads: CASSIDQRSPLHF. CDR3 coding DNA: TGTGCCAGTAGTATAGATCAACGATCACCCCTCCACTTT. Variable domain in full (rest from reference TRBV19 and TRBJ1-6): DGGITQSPKYLFRKEGQNVTLSCEQNLNHDAMYWYRQDPGQGLRLIYYSQIVNDFQKGDIAEGYSVSREKKESFPLTVTSAQKNPTAFYLCASSIDQRSPLHFGNGTRLTVT.